This record concerns one TCR beta chain sequence. What antigen it recognizes has not been identified. Sequenced donors were patients with carbamazepine-induced Stevens-Johnson syndrome or toxic epidermal necrolysis (CBZ-SJS/TEN). To look for drug-specific clonotypes, next-generation sequencing was used to profile the T cell receptor repertoires of patients with drug-induced severe cutaneous adverse reactions. The RNA source was either peripheral blood mononuclear cells or blister cells from skin lesions. This sample was included in a study of T cells in severe cutaneous drug reactions (dated by TCRdb to the late 2010s). In terms of the full investigation: Patients were recruited between the early 2010s and the late 2010s from Taiwan, Thailand and a European registry network. Patients in either the acute or the recovery stage provided biological samples, such as blister fluids/cells and PBMC. The culprit drug was assigned using the Naranjo algorithm and the ALDEN drug causality algorithm. The study paired bulk TCR sequencing with single-cell sequencing, quantitative PCR validation, functional assays and transgenic mouse experiments. Enrollment was limited to patients whose SJS/TEN or DRESS diagnosis was probable or definite according to RegiSCAR criteria. The libraries were made with iRepertoire multiplex PCR, and the authors referred to a comparison in which iRepertoire and 5' RACE methods, with or without UMI, captured abundant clonotypes to a similar degree. General conclusions and limits of the study: The authors noted that whether the public TCR generalizes to SJS/TEN caused by other drugs still needs further study. CBZ-SJS/TEN patients showed strongly increased TRBV12-4 usage, with averages of about 32% in blister cells and about 5% in PBMC. All seven CBZ-SJS/TEN blister samples contained a public TCRbeta CDR3 (mean around 15%), which was undetectable or scarce in tolerant-control and healthy-donor PBMC.

Library preparation used the iRepertoire multiplex PCR system with TCR subtype-specific primers for both bulk and single-cell sequencing. Multiplex PCR with primers targeting V, D and J gene regions was used to generate bulk TCR beta libraries. Each sample contributed roughly 100-500 ng of RNA as input for preparing the bulk TCR library. Bulk TCR beta amplicons were sequenced on an Illumina MiSeq. The original pipeline was this. Sample misassignments and low-quality sequencing reads were removed through quality control steps. CDR3 was defined as the amino acids lying between the Y[YFLI]C motif of the V-gene and the [FW]GXGT motif of the J-segment. TRBV and TRBJ gene assignments and CDR3 clonotypes followed the IMGT database. TRBV expression in each sample was normalized to the mean expression of the same gene in PBMC from more than 35 healthy donors. TCRdb reprocessed the reads and provides one entry for every CDR3 protein sequence; no DNA is given. The V and J calls reflect TCRdb's pipeline rather than the authors' work. This sample's table lists some 7,600 distinct CDR3 sequences. The ten most abundant clones make up 20% to 30% of the sample.

CDR1 and CDR2 are read off the germline V gene as MDHEN and SYDVKM. The CDR3 starts with the cysteine, ends with the phenylalanine, and has 16 residues. The coding DNA is unavailable. Sequenced material: cells from a skin blister. The sample's cell subset or site label is to be understood as: unsorted cells from skin lesion blisters. This sequence originates from a human donor with a severe cutaneous adverse drug reaction. Recombination joined TRBV28 with TRBJ1-1. The CDR3 reads CASSLWGTPGNTEAFF.